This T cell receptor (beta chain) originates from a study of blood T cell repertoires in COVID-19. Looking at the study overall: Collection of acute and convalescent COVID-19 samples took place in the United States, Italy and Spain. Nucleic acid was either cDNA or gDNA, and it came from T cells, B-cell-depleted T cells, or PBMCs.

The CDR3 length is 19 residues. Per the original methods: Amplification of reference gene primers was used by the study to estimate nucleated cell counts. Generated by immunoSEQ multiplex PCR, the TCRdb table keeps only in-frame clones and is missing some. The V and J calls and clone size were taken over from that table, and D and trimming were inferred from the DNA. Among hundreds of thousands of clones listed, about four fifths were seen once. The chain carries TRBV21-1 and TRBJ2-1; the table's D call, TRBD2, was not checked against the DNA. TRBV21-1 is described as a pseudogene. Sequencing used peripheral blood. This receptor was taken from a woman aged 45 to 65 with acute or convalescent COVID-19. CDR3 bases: TGTGCCAGCAGCAATATCAAAGATTGCGGACTAGCGGGGAACAATGAGCAGTTCTTC. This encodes CASSNIKDCGLAGNNEQFF.